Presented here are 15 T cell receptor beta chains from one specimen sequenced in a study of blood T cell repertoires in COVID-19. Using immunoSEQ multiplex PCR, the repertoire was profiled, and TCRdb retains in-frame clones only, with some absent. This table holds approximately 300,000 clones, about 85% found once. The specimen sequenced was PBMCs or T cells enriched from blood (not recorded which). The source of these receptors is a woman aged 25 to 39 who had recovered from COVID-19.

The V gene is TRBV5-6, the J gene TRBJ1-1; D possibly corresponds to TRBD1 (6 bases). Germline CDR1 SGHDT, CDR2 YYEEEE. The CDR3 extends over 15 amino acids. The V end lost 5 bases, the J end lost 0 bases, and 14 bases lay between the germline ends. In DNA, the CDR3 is TGTGCCAGCAGTAAGGACAGCAACATGAACACTGAAGCTTTCTTT. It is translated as CASSKDSNMNTEAFF.

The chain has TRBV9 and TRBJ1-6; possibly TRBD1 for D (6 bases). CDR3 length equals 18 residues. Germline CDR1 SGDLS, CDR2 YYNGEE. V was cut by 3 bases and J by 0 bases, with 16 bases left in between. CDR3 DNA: TGTGCCAGCAGCGAGGGTGGGGGCCCGAGCTCCTATAATTCACCCCTCCACTTT. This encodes CASSEGGGPSSYNSPLHF.

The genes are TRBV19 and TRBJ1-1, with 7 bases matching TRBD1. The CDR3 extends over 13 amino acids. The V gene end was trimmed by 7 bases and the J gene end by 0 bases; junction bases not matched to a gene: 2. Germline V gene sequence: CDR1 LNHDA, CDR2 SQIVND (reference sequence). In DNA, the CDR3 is TGTGCCAGTACTAGGGGGCTGAACACTGAAGCTTTCTTT. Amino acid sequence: CASTRGLNTEAFF. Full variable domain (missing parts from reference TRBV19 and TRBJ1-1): DGGITQSPKYLFRKEGQNVTLSCEQNLNHDAMYWYRQDPGQGLRLIYYSQIVNDFQKGDIAEGYSVSREKKESFPLTVTSAQKNPTAFYLCASTRGLNTEAFFGQGTRLTVV.

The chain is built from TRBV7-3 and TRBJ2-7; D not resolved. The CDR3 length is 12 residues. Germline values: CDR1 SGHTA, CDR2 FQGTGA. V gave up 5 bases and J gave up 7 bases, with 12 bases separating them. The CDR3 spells CASSRSHGEQYF. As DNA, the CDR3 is TGTGCCAGCAGCCGCTCCCACGGGGAGCAGTACTTC. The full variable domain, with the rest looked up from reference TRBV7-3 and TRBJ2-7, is GAGVSQTPSNKVTEKGKYVELRCDPISGHTALYWYRQSLGQGPEFLIYFQGTGAADDSGLPNDRFFAVRPEGSVSTLKIQRTERGDSAVYLCASSRSHGEQYFGPGTRLTVT.

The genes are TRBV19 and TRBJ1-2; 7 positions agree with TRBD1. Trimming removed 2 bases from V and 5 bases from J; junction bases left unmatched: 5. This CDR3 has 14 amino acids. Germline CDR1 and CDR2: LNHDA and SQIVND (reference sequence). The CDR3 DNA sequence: TGTGCCAGTAGTATATCGGGACAGCCTTATGGCTACACCTTC. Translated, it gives CASSISGQPYGYTF.

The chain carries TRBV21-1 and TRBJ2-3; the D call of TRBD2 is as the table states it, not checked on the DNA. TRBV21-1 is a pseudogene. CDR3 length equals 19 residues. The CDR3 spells CASSKASTSGGPRTDTQYF. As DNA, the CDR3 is TGTGCCAGCAGCAAAGCCTCGACTAGCGGGGGGCCCCGCACAGATACGCAGTATTTT.

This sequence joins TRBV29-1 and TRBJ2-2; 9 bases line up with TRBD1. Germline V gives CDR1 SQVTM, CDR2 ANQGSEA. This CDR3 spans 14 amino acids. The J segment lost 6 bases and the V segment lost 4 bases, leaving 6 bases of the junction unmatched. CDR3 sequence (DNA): TGCAGCGTTGGGTCGACAGGGGGGGCCGGGGAGCTGTTTTTT. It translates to CSVGSTGGAGELFF.

The CDR3 protein is CASSGLSGGYGYTF. In DNA form, the CDR3 reads TGCGCCAGCAGCGGATTATCAGGGGGCTATGGCTACACCTTC. The V call is TRBV5-1, the J call TRBJ1-2; the match to TRBD1 covers 7 bases. In germline, CDR1 is SGHRS, CDR2 YFSETQ. The CDR3 runs to 14 residues. The V and J ends lost 4 bases and 4 bases, in that order; junction bases with no gene match: 7.

The DNA for the CDR3 is TGCGCCAGCAGCCAAGTCCTCTACACAGATACGCAGTATTTT. Translation gives CASSQVLYTDTQYF. This chain uses TRBV4-3 with TRBJ2-3; D not certain. V shed 1 base and J shed 2 bases, with 7 bases lying between them. The CDR3 has 14 residues. The germline gives CDR1 LGHNA, CDR2 YSLEER.

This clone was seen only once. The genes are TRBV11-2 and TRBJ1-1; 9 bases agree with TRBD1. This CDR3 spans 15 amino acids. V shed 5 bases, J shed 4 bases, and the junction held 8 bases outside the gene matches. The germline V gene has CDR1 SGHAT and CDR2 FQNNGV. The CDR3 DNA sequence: TGTGCCAGCAGCCAGACGACAGGGGGTGGCACTGAAGCTTTCTTT. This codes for CASSQTTGGGTEAFF. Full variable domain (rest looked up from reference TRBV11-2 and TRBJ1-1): EAGVAQSPRYKIIEKRQSVAFWCNPISGHATLYWYQQILGQGPKLLIQFQNNGVVDDSQLPKDRFSAERLKGVDSTLKIQPAKLEDSAVYLCASSQTTGGGTEAFFGQGTRLTVV.

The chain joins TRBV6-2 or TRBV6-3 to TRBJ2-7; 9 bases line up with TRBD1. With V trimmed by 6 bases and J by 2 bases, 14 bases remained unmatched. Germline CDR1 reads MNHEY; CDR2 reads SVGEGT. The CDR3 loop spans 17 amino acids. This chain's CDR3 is CASSTRDREEGTYEQYF. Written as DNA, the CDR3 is TGTGCCAGCAGCACCCGGGACAGGGAAGAGGGCACCTACGAGCAGTACTTC.

This CDR3 is CASSPTRGGDRGLGQPQHF. DNA for the CDR3: TGTGCCAGCAGCCCCACCCGGGGGGGGGACAGGGGGCTCGGTCAGCCCCAGCATTTT. J is TRBJ1-5 and V is TRBV7-9, with 12 bases that match TRBD1. The trim removed 5 bases at V and 6 bases at J, leaving 17 bases unmatched. Germline values: CDR1 SEHNR, CDR2 FQNEAQ (reference sequence). The CDR3 totals 19 residues.

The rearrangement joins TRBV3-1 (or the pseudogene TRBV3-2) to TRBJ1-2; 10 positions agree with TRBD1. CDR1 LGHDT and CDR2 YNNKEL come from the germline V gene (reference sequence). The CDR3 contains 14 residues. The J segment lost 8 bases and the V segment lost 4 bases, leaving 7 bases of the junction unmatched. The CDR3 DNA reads TGTGCCAGCAGCCCCGGGACAGGGGAGTTCGGCTACACCTTC. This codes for CASSPGTGEFGYTF.

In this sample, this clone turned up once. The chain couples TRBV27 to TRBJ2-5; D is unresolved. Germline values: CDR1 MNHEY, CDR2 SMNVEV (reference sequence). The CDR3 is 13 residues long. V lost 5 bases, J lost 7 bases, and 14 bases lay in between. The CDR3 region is CASSARPPGTQYF. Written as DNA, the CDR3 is TGTGCCAGCAGTGCCCGTCCCCCGGGGACCCAGTACTTC.

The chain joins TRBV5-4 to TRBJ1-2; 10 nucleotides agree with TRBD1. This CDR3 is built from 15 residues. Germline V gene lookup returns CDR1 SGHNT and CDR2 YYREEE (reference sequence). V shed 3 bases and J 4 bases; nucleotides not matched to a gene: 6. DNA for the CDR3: TGTGCCAGCAGCTGGGGCGGACAGGGGGGCTATGGCTACACCTTC. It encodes CASSWGGQGGYGYTF.